These T cell receptor beta chains were read from a single sample in a study of blood T cells in healthy people across ages. TCRdb re-analysed the 5' RACE reads in MiXCR, keeping a single row per CDR3 protein. Among some 760,000 distinct CDR3 sequences, around 25% were seen once, and the ten largest hold 9.4%. The same data also went into a second study, on T cells of mothers and their children.

Sequencing input: blood. All receptors derive from a boy younger than 18 in good health. CDR3s include the opening cysteine and the closing phenylalanine or tryptophan. D genes are given only for firm matches. Not every row has a clone size; where given, it reads once, few, many or a size class.

J: TRBJ2-5; D: .; size: .; V: TRBV4-1; DNA: TGCGCCAGCAGCCAAGATGGACCCAGGTCGTACCAAGAGACCCAGTACTTC; CDR3: CASSQDGPRSYQETQYF
J: TRBJ2-5; D: TRBD2; size: .; V: TRBV7-2; DNA: TGTGCCAGCACCCTTAGCGGGGGGACTCAAGAGACCCAGTACTTC; CDR3: CASTLSGGTQETQYF
J: TRBJ2-5; D: .; size: .; V: TRBV11-2; DNA: TGTGCCAGCAGCTTTAGAATGAATCTCCTCGAAGAGACCCAGTACTTC; CDR3: CASSFRMNLLEETQYF
J: TRBJ2-2; D: TRBD2; size: .; V: TRBV28; DNA: TGTGCCAGCAGTTCAACTAGCGGGAACTATTTCGGGGAGCTGTTTTTT; CDR3: CASSSTSGNYFGELFF
J: TRBJ1-1; D: .; size: .; V: TRBV29-1; DNA: TGCAGCGCTACTACAGGGGAAGCTTTCTTT; CDR3: CSATTGEAFF
J: TRBJ2-5; D: TRBD1; size: .; V: TRBV29-1; DNA: TGCAGCGGGGGACAGGTGAAAGAGACCCAGTACTTC; CDR3: CSGGQVKETQYF
J: TRBJ2-1; D: .; size: .; V: TRBV3-1; DNA: TGTGCCAGCAGCCAAGCGGTCTCCTACAATGAGCAGTTCTTC; CDR3: CASSQAVSYNEQFF
J: TRBJ2-7; D: .; size: few; V: TRBV7-2; DNA: TGTGCCAGCCGCGAGCACTTGGGCTCCTACGAGCAGTACTTC; CDR3: CASREHLGSYEQYF
J: TRBJ2-7; D: .; size: few; V: TRBV7-9; DNA: TGTGCCAGCAGACTAGGGCCTTCCGAGGAGCAGTACTTC; CDR3: CASRLGPSEEQYF
J: TRBJ2-7; D: .; size: few; V: TRBV12-3/TRBV12-4; DNA: TGTGCCAGCGGCCCGGCAGGGCTACCGACCTACGAGCAGTACTTC; CDR3: CASGPAGLPTYEQYF